Following are 2 T cell receptor beta chains from one sample sequenced in a study of shared clonotypes between healthy human individuals. TCRdb's table, derived via immunoSEQ multiplex PCR, lists solely in-frame clones and lacks some. There are a few hundred thousand clones in the sample; about 69% occur only once, and roughly 10% lies in the top ten. Material for sequencing was memory CD4+ T cells sorted from blood. Noted subset: CD45RA-negative fraction. The receptor source for this set is a man aged 30-40 years in good health.

The chain joins TRBV6-1 to TRBJ1-5; 10 nucleotides line up with TRBD1. The germline CDR1 and CDR2 sequences are MNHNS and SASEGT. The CDR3 contains 18 residues. The J segment lost 3 bases and the V segment lost 4 bases, leaving 12 bases of the junction unmatched. CDR3 sequence (DNA): TGTGCCAGCAGTGCTTTGACAGGGGGCGCGTTTGTCAATCAGCCCCAGCATTTT. Translated: CASSALTGGAFVNQPQHF.

As regards this clone: The same CDR3 is also encoded by other DNA sequences in this sample. This sequence joins TRBV25-1 and TRBJ1-3, with unresolved D. This CDR3 comprises 14 residues. Trimming took 2 bases from V and 1 from J, leaving 6 bases between them. CDR1 MGHDK and CDR2 SYGVNS come from the germline V gene. CDR3 nucleotides: TGTGCCAGCAGTGAAGAGAGATCTGGAAACACCATATATTTT. Its translation is CASSEERSGNTIYF. Using reference TRBV25-1 and TRBJ1-3 for the parts outside the CDR3, the full variable domain is EADIYQTPRYLVIGTGKKITLECSQTMGHDKMYWYQQDPGMELHLIHYSYGVNSTEKGDLSSESTVSRIRTEHFPLTLESARPSHTSQYLCASSEERSGNTIYFGEGSWLTVV.